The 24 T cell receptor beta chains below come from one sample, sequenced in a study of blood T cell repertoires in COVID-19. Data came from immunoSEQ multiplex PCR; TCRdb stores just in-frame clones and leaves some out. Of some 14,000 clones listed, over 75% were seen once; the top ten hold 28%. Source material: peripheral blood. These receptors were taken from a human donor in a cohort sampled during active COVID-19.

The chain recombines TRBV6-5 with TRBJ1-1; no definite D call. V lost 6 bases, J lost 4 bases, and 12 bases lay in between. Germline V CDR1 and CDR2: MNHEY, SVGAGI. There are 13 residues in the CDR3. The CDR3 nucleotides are TGTGCCAGCAGCCTCGGTCTGGTCACTGAAGCTTTCTTT. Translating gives CASSLGLVTEAFF.

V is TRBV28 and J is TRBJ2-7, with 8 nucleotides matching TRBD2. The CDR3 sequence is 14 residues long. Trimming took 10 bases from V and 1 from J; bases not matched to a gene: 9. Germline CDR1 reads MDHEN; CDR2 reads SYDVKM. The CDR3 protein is CATFNQRESYEQYF. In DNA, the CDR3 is TGTGCCACCTTCAATCAGCGGGAGTCCTACGAGCAGTACTTC.

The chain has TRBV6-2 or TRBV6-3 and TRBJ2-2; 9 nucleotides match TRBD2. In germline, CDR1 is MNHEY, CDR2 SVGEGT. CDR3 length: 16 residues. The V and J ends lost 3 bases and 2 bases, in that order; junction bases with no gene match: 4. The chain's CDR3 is CASSYLAGPNTGELFF. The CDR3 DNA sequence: TGTGCCAGCAGTTATCTAGCGGGACCAAACACCGGGGAGCTGTTTTTT.

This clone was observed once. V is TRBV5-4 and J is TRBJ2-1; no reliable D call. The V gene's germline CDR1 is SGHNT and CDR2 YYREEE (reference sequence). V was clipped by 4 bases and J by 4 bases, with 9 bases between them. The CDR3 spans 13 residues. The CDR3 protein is CASSGHQYNEQFF. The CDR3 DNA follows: TGTGCCAGCAGCGGGCACCAGTACAATGAGCAGTTCTTC.

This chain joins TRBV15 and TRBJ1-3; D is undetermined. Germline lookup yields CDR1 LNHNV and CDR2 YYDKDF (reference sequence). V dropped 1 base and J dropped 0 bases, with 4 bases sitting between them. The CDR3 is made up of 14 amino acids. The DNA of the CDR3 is TGTGCCACCAGCAGAGTAGACTCTGGAAACACCATATATTTT. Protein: CATSRVDSGNTIYF. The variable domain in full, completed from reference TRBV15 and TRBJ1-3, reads DAMVIQNPRYQVTQFGKPVTLSCSQTLNHNVMYWYQQKSSQAPKLLFHYYDKDFNNEADTPDNFQSRRPNTSFCFLDIRSPGLGDTAMYLCATSRVDSGNTIYFGEGSWLTVV.

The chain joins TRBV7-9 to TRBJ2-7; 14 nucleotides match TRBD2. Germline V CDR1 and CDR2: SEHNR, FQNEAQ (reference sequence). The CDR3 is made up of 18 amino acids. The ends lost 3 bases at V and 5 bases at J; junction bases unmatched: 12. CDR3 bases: TGTGCCAGCAGCTTCTTTGCCGGGACTAGCGGGAGTAACCACGAGCAGTACTTC. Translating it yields CASSFFAGTSGSNHEQYF.

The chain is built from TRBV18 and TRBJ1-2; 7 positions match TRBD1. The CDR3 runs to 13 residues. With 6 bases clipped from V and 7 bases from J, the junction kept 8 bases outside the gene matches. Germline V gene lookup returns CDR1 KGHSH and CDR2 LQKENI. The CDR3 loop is CASSPDRDAGYTF. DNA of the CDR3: TGTGCCAGCTCTCCCGACAGGGATGCTGGCTACACCTTC.

The CDR3 loop reads CASSDWGLSNQPQHF. DNA of the CDR3: TGTGCCAGCAGTGATTGGGGGCTGAGCAATCAGCCCCAGCATTTT. This chain links TRBV2 with TRBJ1-5; D is perhaps TRBD1 (6 bases). V was trimmed by 3 bases and J by 1 base, leaving 10 bases between them. The CDR3 is made up of 15 amino acids. Germline-derived CDR1 and CDR2 are SNHLY and FYNNEI.

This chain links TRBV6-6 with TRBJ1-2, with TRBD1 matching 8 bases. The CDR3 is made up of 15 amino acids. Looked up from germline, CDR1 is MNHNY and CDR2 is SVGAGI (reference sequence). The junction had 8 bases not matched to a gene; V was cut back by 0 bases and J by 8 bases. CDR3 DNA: TGTGCCAGCAGTTACTCCCTGGGACAGGCCGACGGCTACACCTTC. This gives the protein CASSYSLGQADGYTF.

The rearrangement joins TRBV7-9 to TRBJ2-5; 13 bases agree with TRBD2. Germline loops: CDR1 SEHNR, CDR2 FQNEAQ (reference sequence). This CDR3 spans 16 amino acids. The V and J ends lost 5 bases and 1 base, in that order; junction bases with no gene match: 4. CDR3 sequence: CASSVGLAGPQETQYF. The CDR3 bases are TGTGCCAGCAGCGTGGGACTAGCGGGACCCCAAGAGACCCAGTACTTC.

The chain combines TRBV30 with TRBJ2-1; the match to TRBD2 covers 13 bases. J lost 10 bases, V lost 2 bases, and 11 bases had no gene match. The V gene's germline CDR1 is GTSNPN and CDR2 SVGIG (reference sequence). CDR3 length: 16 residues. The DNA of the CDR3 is TGTGCCTGGAGTCCGACTAGCGGGAGGCCGCCGGGCGAGCAGTTCTTC. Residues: CAWSPTSGRPPGEQFF.

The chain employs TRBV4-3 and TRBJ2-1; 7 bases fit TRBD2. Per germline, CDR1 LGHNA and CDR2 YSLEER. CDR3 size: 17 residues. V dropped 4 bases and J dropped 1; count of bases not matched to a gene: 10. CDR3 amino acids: CASSPDWLADSYNEQFF. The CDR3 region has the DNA TGCGCCAGCAGCCCAGACTGGCTAGCGGATTCCTACAATGAGCAGTTCTTC.

CDR3 protein: CASRVGQYSTDTQYF. The CDR3 region has the DNA TGTGCCAGCAGGGTCGGACAGTATAGCACAGATACGCAGTATTTT. The genes are TRBV7-9 and TRBJ2-3; maybe TRBD1 (6 bases). The V end was cut by 6 bases, the J end by 0 bases, with 13 bases between. Germline V gene lookup returns CDR1 SEHNR and CDR2 FQNEAQ (reference sequence). The CDR3 runs 15 residues.

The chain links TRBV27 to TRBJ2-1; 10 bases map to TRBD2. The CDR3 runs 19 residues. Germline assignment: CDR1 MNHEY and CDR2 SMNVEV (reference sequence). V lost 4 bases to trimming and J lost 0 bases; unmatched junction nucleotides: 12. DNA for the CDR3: TGTGCCAGCAGTTCGACTAGCGGGTCGAATCTTATCTCCTACAATGAGCAGTTCTTC. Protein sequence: CASSSTSGSNLISYNEQFF.

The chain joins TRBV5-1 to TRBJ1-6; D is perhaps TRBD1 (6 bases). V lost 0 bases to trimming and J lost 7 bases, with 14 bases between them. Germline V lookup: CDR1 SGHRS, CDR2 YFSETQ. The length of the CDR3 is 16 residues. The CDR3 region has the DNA TGCGCCAGCAGCTTGGCCTCAGGGGCTGGGAATTCACCCCTCCACTTT. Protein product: CASSLASGAGNSPLHF.

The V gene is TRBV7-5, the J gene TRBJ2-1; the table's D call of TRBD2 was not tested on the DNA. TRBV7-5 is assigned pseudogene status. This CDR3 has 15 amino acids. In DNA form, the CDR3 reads TGTGCCAGAAGCTCCATAGCGGGAAACTACAATGAGCAGTTCTTC. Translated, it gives CARSSIAGNYNEQFF.

In DNA form, the CDR3 reads TGCGCCAGCAGCTTGGCCGAAGCGGGAGGGAGGAGAAACATTCAGTACTTC. It encodes CASSLAEAGGRRNIQYF. The rearrangement uses TRBV5-1 and TRBJ2-4, with 10 bases that match TRBD2. CDR1 is SGHRS, CDR2 YFSETQ, per germline. With V trimmed by 0 bases and J by 6 bases, 9 bases remained unmatched. This CDR3 is 17 amino acids long.

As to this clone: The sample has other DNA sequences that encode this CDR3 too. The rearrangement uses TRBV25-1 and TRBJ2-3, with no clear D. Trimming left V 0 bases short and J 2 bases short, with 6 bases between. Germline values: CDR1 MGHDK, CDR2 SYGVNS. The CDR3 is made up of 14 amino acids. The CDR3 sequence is CASSEYSLTDTQYF. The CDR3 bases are TGTGCCAGCAGTGAATATTCCCTCACAGATACGCAGTATTTT.

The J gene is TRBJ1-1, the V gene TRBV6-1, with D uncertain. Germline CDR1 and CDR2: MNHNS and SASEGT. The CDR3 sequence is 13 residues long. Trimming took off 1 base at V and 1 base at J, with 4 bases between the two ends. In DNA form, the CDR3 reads TGTGCCAGCAGTGAAGTTAGGAACACTGAAGCTTTCTTT. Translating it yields CASSEVRNTEAFF.

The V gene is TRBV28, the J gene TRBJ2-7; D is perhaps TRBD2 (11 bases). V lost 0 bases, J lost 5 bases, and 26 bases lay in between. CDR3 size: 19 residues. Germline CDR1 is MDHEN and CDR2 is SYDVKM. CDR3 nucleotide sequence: TGTGCCAGCAGTTTATGGGACAGGGGGACTAGCGGAGTCGCAGACGAGCAGTACTTC. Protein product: CASSLWDRGTSGVADEQYF.

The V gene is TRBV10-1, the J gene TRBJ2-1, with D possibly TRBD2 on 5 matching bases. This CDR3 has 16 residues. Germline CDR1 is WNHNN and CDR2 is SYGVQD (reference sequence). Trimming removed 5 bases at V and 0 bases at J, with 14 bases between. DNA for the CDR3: TGCGCCAGCAGTCTGGTTAGCGCCTACTCCTACAATGAGCAGTTCTTC. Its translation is CASSLVSAYSYNEQFF.

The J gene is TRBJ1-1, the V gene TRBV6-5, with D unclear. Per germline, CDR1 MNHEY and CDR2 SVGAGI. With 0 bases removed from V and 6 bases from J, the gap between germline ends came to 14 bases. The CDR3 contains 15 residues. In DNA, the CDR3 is TGTGCCAGCAGTTACTCGAGGGAGGAGGCGTCTGAAGCTTTCTTT. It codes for CASSYSREEASEAFF.

In DNA, the CDR3 is TGTGCCAGCAGCTTAATCAGGGAAGCTGAAGCTTTCTTT. Translated: CASSLIREAEAFF. This chain connects TRBV7-3 to TRBJ1-1; the D gene is possibly TRBD1 (5 bases). Germline V gene lookup returns CDR1 SGHTA and CDR2 FQGTGA. This CDR3 spans 13 amino acids. Trimming shortened V by 1 base and J by 6 bases, and 9 bases separated the two germline ends.

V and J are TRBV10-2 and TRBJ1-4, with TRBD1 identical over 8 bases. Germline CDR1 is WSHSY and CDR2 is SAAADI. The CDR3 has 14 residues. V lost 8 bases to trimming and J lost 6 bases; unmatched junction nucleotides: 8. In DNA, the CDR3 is TGCGCCAGCGGAAGGGGGACAGGTCATGAAAAACTGTTTTTT. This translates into CASGRGTGHEKLFF.